This T cell receptor beta chain emerged from a study of T cells in localized non-small cell lung cancer. Details on this clone: The antigen is undetermined.

Germline V gives CDR1 SGHNT, CDR2 YENEEA. The junction had 1 base not matched to a gene; V was cut back by 0 bases and J by 4 bases. This CDR3 contains 16 residues. Assay: immunoSEQ multiplex PCR; the TCRdb copy retains only in-frame clones and omits some. The sample lists around 41,000 clones, 85% to 90% occurring once. Whole-study results and caveats: Adjacent uninvolved lung tissue had the highest T cell clonality, exceeding tumor.

V gene TRBV11-3 combines with J gene TRBJ2-1, with 12 bases identical to TRBD2. This sample comprised peripheral blood, obtained before any cancer treatment. The TCR comes from a female donor aged 60 or older with stage I squamous cell lung carcinoma. As DNA, the CDR3 is TGTGCCAGCAGCTTAGATGGGACTAGCGGGTACAATGAGCAGTTCTTC. It codes for CASSLDGTSGYNEQFF.